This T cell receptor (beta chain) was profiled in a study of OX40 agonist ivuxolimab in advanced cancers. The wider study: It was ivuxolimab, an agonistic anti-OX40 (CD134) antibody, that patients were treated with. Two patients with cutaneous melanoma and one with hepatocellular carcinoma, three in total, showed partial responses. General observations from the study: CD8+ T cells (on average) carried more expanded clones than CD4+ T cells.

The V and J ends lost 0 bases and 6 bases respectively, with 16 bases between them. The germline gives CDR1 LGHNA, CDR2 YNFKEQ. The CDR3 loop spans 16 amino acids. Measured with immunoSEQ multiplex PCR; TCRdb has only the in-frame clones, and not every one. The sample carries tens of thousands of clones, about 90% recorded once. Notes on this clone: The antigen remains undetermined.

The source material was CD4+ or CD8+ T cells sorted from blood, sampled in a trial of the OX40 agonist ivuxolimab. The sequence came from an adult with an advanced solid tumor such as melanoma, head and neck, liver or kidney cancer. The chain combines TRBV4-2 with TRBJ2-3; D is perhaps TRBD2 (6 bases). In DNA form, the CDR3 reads TGTGCCAGCAGCCAAGATAGGCAGGGTCGGGGGGATACGCAGTATTTT. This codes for CASSQDRQGRGDTQYF.